This TCR beta chain appears in the sequencing data of a study of shared clonotypes between healthy human individuals. Study-wide points: Non-shared clonotypes showed lower generation probabilities than clonotypes common to all four donors. Sharing across a few donors was seen in roughly 5% of naive CD4 clonotypes.

Germline V gene sequence: CDR1 LNHDA, CDR2 SQIVND (reference sequence). The CDR3 extends over 14 amino acids. The V segment lost 5 bases and the J segment 5 bases; nucleotides outside the gene matches: 8. This clone was seen once. The antigen is undetermined. Here immunoSEQ multiplex PCR was the method, and the copy in TCRdb shows in-frame clones only, minus some. The profile shows about 1.5 million clones, about 98% of them singletons. CD4+ cells yielded CD45RA+ naive and CD45RA-negative memory subsets. The specimen sequenced was naive CD4+ T cells sorted from blood. As to subset: CD45RA+ positively selected. This sequence originates from a man aged 25-45 years in good health. V usage is TRBV19 and J usage is TRBJ2-5, with 7 bases identical to TRBD2. This CDR3 reads CASSSAGAWETQYF. In nucleotides, the CDR3 is TGTGCCAGTAGTTCGGCGGGAGCTTGGGAGACCCAGTACTTC.